Shown below are 9 T cell receptor beta chains from a single sample sequenced in a study of Graves' ophthalmopathy and Graves' hyperthyroidism. The authors amplified TCR beta CDR3 regions, and they did so from RNA transcripts for repertoire sequencing. The authors performed first-round RT-PCR with HTBI primers and then a second-round multiplex PCR. In TCRdb, the multiplex PCR reads were re-called with MiXCR into one record per CDR3 protein. The table lists 450,000 or so distinct CDR3 sequences, approximately 15% of them singletons, with 9.8% in the top ten. The specimen sequenced was blood. These receptors originate from a woman aged 25 to 45 with Graves' ophthalmopathy.

This clonotype was counted at least ten times. The rearrangement links TRBV7-6 to TRBJ2-7; D is unresolved. V was clipped by 1 base and J by 5 bases, with 9 bases between them. Germline V gene sequence: CDR1 SGHVS, CDR2 FNYEAQ. CDR3 length: 13 amino acids. The CDR3 nucleotides read TGTGCCAGCAGCTTAGTTTACTGGGACGAGCAGTACTTC. This encodes CASSLVYWDEQYF.

The rearrangement uses TRBV20-1 and TRBJ2-7; maybe TRBD2 (7 bases). This CDR3 contains 15 residues. Trimming cost V 4 bases and J 3 bases, with 19 bases left between them. In germline, CDR1 is DFQATT, CDR2 SNEGSKA (reference sequence). CDR3 in DNA: TGCAGTGCTAATGTCCGCGGGGGCGGATACTACGAGCAGTACTTC. It translates to CSANVRGGGYYEQYF.

The chain employs TRBV7-3 and TRBJ2-2, with 7 bases lining up with TRBD2. The germline CDR1 and CDR2 sequences are SGHTA and FQGTGA. Trimming removed 6 bases from V and 4 bases from J; junction bases left unmatched: 8. The length of the CDR3 is 15 residues. The CDR3 nucleotides are TGTGCCAGCAGTCAATCGGGCGGGAGCACCGGGGAGCTGTTTTTT. Translating it yields CASSQSGGSTGELFF.

The rearrangement links TRBV28 to TRBJ1-2, with a possible D match to TRBD1 (5 bases). The CDR3 has 12 residues. Germline CDR1 is MDHEN and CDR2 is SYDVKM. Trimming cost V 6 bases and J 8 bases, with 13 bases left between them. The CDR3 sequence: CASRTQGDGYTF. Written as DNA, the CDR3 is TGTGCCAGCAGAACCCAGGGAGACGGCTACACCTTC.

There are a few counts of this clonotype. V gene TRBV10-3 combines with J gene TRBJ1-1; D is unresolved. Trimming shortened V by 2 bases and J by 4 bases, and 8 bases separated the two germline ends. Germline-derived CDR1 and CDR2 are ENHRY and SYGVKD. The CDR3 runs 13 residues. This CDR3 reads CAISEARGTEAFF. In nucleotides, the CDR3 is TGTGCCATCAGTGAGGCCCGAGGCACTGAAGCTTTCTTT.

This clonotype was picked up many times. The chain recombines TRBV6-1 with TRBJ2-5; no clear D. Germline-derived CDR1 and CDR2 are MNHNS and SASEGT. V lost 8 bases, J lost 4 bases, and 17 bases lay in between. CDR3 size: 14 residues. CDR3 loop: CASWRSRSGETQYF. DNA for the CDR3: TGTGCCAGCTGGCGGAGCCGGTCCGGAGAGACCCAGTACTTC.

In this sample, this clonotype turned up a few times. This chain links TRBV10-3 with TRBJ1-1; 8 bases are a match to TRBD1. V trimming: 6 bases; J trimming: 4 bases; junction bases outside the gene matches: 4. CDR1 and CDR2 from the germline V gene are ENHRY and SYGVKD. The length of the CDR3 is 13 residues. CDR3 in amino acids: CAISVTGATEAFF. The CDR3 DNA follows: TGTGCCATCAGCGTGACAGGGGCCACTGAAGCTTTCTTT.

Many counts were recorded for this clonotype. The chain has TRBV25-1 and TRBJ1-2; TRBD1 matches 8 bases. Germline V gives CDR1 MGHDK, CDR2 SYGVNS. Germline trimming cut 3 bases from V and 0 bases from J; bases unmatched to any gene: 9. There are 17 residues in the CDR3. In nucleotides, the CDR3 is TGTGCCAGCAGTGATGGGACAGGTCGAACCCCTAACTATGGCTACACCTTC. Encoded protein: CASSDGTGRTPNYGYTF.

This clonotype was seen at least ten times. The chain employs TRBV9 and TRBJ2-7; TRBD2 matches 8 bases. CDR1 and CDR2 from the germline V gene are SGDLS and YYNGEE. The CDR3 runs 15 residues. J lost 3 bases, V lost 4 bases, and 9 bases had no gene match. The CDR3 DNA reads as TGTGCCAGCAGCCATGCCGGGGGGGGGTTCTACGAGCAGTACTTC. Translation gives CASSHAGGGFYEQYF.